A selection of T cell receptor beta chains follows, all from one sample in a study of blood T cell repertoires in COVID-19. Data came from immunoSEQ multiplex PCR; TCRdb stores just in-frame clones and leaves some out. The table lists approximately 300,000 clones, about 85% of them singletons. The sample consisted of peripheral blood. Every receptor here comes from a human donor with COVID-19, enrolled during active disease. The donor label of this sample is uncertain. Each CDR3 is given with its conserved first and last residue. Fields, in order: J gene, clone size, V gene, D gene, CDR3 DNA, CDR3 protein. The D gene is left open where the match is weak. The size of a clone is reported for some rows only, either as once, few or many, or as a class for expanded clones.

j_call: TRBJ2-1
clone_size: few
v_call: TRBV4-2
d_call: TRBD1
cdr3_nt: TGTGCCAGCAGCCTCAAGTGGGACAGGGGGCTCAATGAGCAGTTCTTC
cdr3_aa: CASSLKWDRGLNEQFF

j_call: TRBJ2-3
clone_size: -
v_call: TRBV9
d_call: TRBD2
cdr3_nt: TGTGCCAGCAGCTGGACTAGCGGGAGCCTTAGCACAGATACGCAGTATTTT
cdr3_aa: CASSWTSGSLSTDTQYF

j_call: TRBJ1-2
clone_size: -
v_call: TRBV5-6
d_call: -
cdr3_nt: TGTGCCAGCAGCTTGGTGGCAGGGCAAGGCTACACCTTC
cdr3_aa: CASSLVAGQGYTF

j_call: TRBJ1-1
clone_size: -
v_call: TRBV28
d_call: -
cdr3_nt: TGTGCCAGCAGTTTATCTCCAGGGAACACTGAAGCTTTCTTT
cdr3_aa: CASSLSPGNTEAFF

j_call: TRBJ1-5
clone_size: -
v_call: TRBV3-1/TRBV3-2
d_call: TRBD1
cdr3_nt: TGTGCCAGCAGCCCTGGACAGGGATACAATCAGCCCCAGCATTTT
cdr3_aa: CASSPGQGYNQPQHF

j_call: TRBJ1-2
clone_size: -
v_call: TRBV28
d_call: TRBD1
cdr3_nt: TGTGCCAGCAGTTTATCGGGAGGGGGCATAGGAGGCTACACCTTC
cdr3_aa: CASSLSGGGIGGYTF

j_call: TRBJ2-2
clone_size: -
v_call: TRBV12-3/TRBV12-4
d_call: -
cdr3_nt: TGTGCCAGCAGCCTCCTAACCGGGGAGCTGTTTTTT
cdr3_aa: CASSLLTGELFF

j_call: TRBJ2-3
clone_size: -
v_call: TRBV25-1
d_call: TRBD1
cdr3_nt: TGTGCCAGCAGTGCCCGACAGGGGGGGAGCACAGATACGCAGTATTTT
cdr3_aa: CASSARQGGSTDTQYF

j_call: TRBJ1-4
clone_size: -
v_call: TRBV30
d_call: -
cdr3_nt: TGTGCCTGGAGTGTAGCAGGGCTTGAAAAACTGTTTTTT
cdr3_aa: CAWSVAGLEKLFF

j_call: TRBJ1-2
clone_size: -
v_call: TRBV30
d_call: -
cdr3_nt: TGTGCCTTGGACTGGCGGGGGGCTGTCTATGGCTACACCTTC
cdr3_aa: CALDWRGAVYGYTF

j_call: TRBJ2-3
clone_size: -
v_call: TRBV9
d_call: -
cdr3_nt: TGTGCCAGCAGCGCCCTCGGTGAAGATTCAGATACGCAGTATTTT
cdr3_aa: CASSALGEDSDTQYF

j_call: TRBJ2-4
clone_size: -
v_call: TRBV29-1
d_call: TRBD2
cdr3_nt: TGCAGCGTAGGGACTAGCGGGGCCAAAAACATTCAGTACTTC
cdr3_aa: CSVGTSGAKNIQYF

j_call: TRBJ1-2
clone_size: -
v_call: TRBV30
d_call: -
cdr3_nt: TGTGCCTGGACCGCGGGCTTCCAGGCCTACTATGGCTACACCTTC
cdr3_aa: CAWTAGFQAYYGYTF

j_call: TRBJ1-4
clone_size: once
v_call: TRBV19
d_call: -
cdr3_nt: TGTGCCAGTAGCCCCGGCAGGGTTGGCGGTGAAAAACTGTTTTTT
cdr3_aa: CASSPGRVGGEKLFF

j_call: TRBJ1-1
clone_size: -
v_call: TRBV5-1
d_call: -
cdr3_nt: TGCGCCAGCAGCTTGGGGTGGCTAACGGGCACTGAAGCTTTCTTT
cdr3_aa: CASSLGWLTGTEAFF

j_call: TRBJ1-4
clone_size: -
v_call: TRBV28
d_call: TRBD1
cdr3_nt: TGTGCCAGCAGTTTATACAGGGGTTTTGAAAAACTGTTTTTT
cdr3_aa: CASSLYRGFEKLFF

j_call: TRBJ2-3
clone_size: -
v_call: TRBV6-2/TRBV6-3
d_call: -
cdr3_nt: TGTGCCAGCAGTTACCTCGCGGGGAACGTAGATACGCAGTATTTT
cdr3_aa: CASSYLAGNVDTQYF

j_call: TRBJ2-3
clone_size: -
v_call: TRBV27
d_call: TRBD2
cdr3_nt: TGTGCCAGCAGTTTTTACCTAGCGGGAGTAAAGACAGATACGCAGTATTTT
cdr3_aa: CASSFYLAGVKTDTQYF

j_call: TRBJ2-7
clone_size: -
v_call: TRBV7-2
d_call: -
cdr3_nt: TGTGCCAGCAGCCTACACCGCATACAGGCGTGGGAGCAGTACTTC
cdr3_aa: CASSLHRIQAWEQYF

j_call: TRBJ2-7
clone_size: -
v_call: TRBV7-3
d_call: TRBD2
cdr3_nt: TGTGCCAGCAGCGCAAGCGCGGGAGGGATCCCCTACGAGCAGTACTTC
cdr3_aa: CASSASAGGIPYEQYF

j_call: TRBJ2-2
clone_size: -
v_call: TRBV2
d_call: -
cdr3_nt: TGTGCCAGCAGTGCACAGGGATTTAGCGGGGAGCTGTTTTTT
cdr3_aa: CASSAQGFSGELFF

j_call: TRBJ1-5
clone_size: -
v_call: TRBV28
d_call: TRBD1
cdr3_nt: TGTGCCAGCCATTCCTGGACAGGCGAATATAGCAATCAGCCCCAGCATTTT
cdr3_aa: CASHSWTGEYSNQPQHF

j_call: TRBJ2-7
clone_size: -
v_call: TRBV16
d_call: TRBD2
cdr3_nt: TGTGCCAGCAGCCAATCTTGGACTAGCCCCTACGAGCAGTACTTC
cdr3_aa: CASSQSWTSPYEQYF

j_call: TRBJ1-4
clone_size: once
v_call: TRBV5-6
d_call: -
cdr3_nt: TGTGCCAGCCATCCTGGGGGGACTAATGAAAAACTGTTTTTT
cdr3_aa: CASHPGGTNEKLFF

j_call: TRBJ2-7
clone_size: -
v_call: TRBV15
d_call: TRBD2
cdr3_nt: TGTGCCACCAGCAGGGGACTAAGCGGCACCTACGAGCAGTACTTC
cdr3_aa: CATSRGLSGTYEQYF

j_call: TRBJ2-7
clone_size: -
v_call: TRBV19
d_call: TRBD2
cdr3_nt: TGTGCCAGTAGTCCGTCACTAGCGGGAGGGCCTCTCTCTTCCTACGAGCAGTACTTC
cdr3_aa: CASSPSLAGGPLSSYEQYF

j_call: TRBJ2-3
clone_size: -
v_call: TRBV24-1
d_call: TRBD2
cdr3_nt: TGTGCCACCCGGGGGGGGTTGGCAGATACGCAGTATTTT
cdr3_aa: CATRGGLADTQYF

j_call: TRBJ2-7
clone_size: -
v_call: TRBV9
d_call: TRBD1
cdr3_nt: TGTGCCAGCAGCGTAGCGGTAGAAGGGGGCCGAGTAAACTTC
cdr3_aa: CASSVAVEGGRVNF

j_call: TRBJ2-2
clone_size: -
v_call: TRBV5-1
d_call: -
cdr3_nt: TGCGCCAGCAGTTCTATTGCACAGGAAAGGGAGCTGTTTTTT
cdr3_aa: CASSSIAQERELFF

j_call: TRBJ2-1
clone_size: -
v_call: TRBV19
d_call: TRBD2
cdr3_nt: TGTGCCAGTAGTGCCTATTCCACTAGCGGGGCTTTAAGCTCCTACAATGAGCAGTTCTTC
cdr3_aa: CASSAYSTSGALSSYNEQFF

j_call: TRBJ2-3
clone_size: -
v_call: TRBV10-3
d_call: -
cdr3_nt: TGTGCCATCAGTGAAGAGACAGGCTCCACAGATACGCAGTATTTT
cdr3_aa: CAISEETGSTDTQYF

j_call: TRBJ1-6
clone_size: few
v_call: TRBV6-5
d_call: -
cdr3_nt: TGTGCCAGCAGTTACACCCAGGGCTCACCCCTCCACTTT
cdr3_aa: CASSYTQGSPLHF

j_call: TRBJ2-3
clone_size: -
v_call: TRBV3-1/TRBV3-2
d_call: -
cdr3_nt: TGTGCCAGCAGCCTCGAAGAGGATACGCAGTATTTT
cdr3_aa: CASSLEEDTQYF

j_call: TRBJ2-2
clone_size: -
v_call: TRBV7-2
d_call: TRBD2
cdr3_nt: TGTGCCAGCAGCCCTCTGAGCGGGGGGAACACCGGGGAGCTGTTTTTT
cdr3_aa: CASSPLSGGNTGELFF

j_call: TRBJ1-4
clone_size: -
v_call: TRBV2
d_call: TRBD1
cdr3_nt: TGTGCCAGCCTCACGACAGGGGATGAAAAACTGTTTTTT
cdr3_aa: CASLTTGDEKLFF

j_call: TRBJ1-4
clone_size: -
v_call: TRBV28
d_call: TRBD1
cdr3_nt: TGTGCCAGCAGTTCACAGGGGGCAACTAATGAAAAACTGTTTTTT
cdr3_aa: CASSSQGATNEKLFF

j_call: TRBJ2-7
clone_size: -
v_call: TRBV2
d_call: TRBD2
cdr3_nt: TGTGCCAGCAGTGAATACGGGGGCGGGAGGGTTTACGAGCAGTACTTC
cdr3_aa: CASSEYGGGRVYEQYF

j_call: TRBJ2-3
clone_size: -
v_call: TRBV29-1
d_call: TRBD1
cdr3_nt: TGCAGCGCTGGGTTGCCGGGACAGGGGATTTTTAGCACAGATACGCAGTATTTT
cdr3_aa: CSAGLPGQGIFSTDTQYF

j_call: TRBJ2-3
clone_size: -
v_call: TRBV29-1
d_call: TRBD1
cdr3_nt: TGCAGCGCTGCCAGGGACAGGGGAACGACAGATACGCAGTATTTT
cdr3_aa: CSAARDRGTTDTQYF

j_call: TRBJ1-2
clone_size: -
v_call: TRBV30
d_call: TRBD1
cdr3_nt: TGTGCCTGGCGACGCGGGGGACAGGACGAGCACTATGGCTACACCTTC
cdr3_aa: CAWRRGGQDEHYGYTF

j_call: TRBJ2-5
clone_size: -
v_call: TRBV7-3
d_call: -
cdr3_nt: TGTGCCAGCAGCAGGGGAAGCCAAGAGACCCAGTACTTC
cdr3_aa: CASSRGSQETQYF